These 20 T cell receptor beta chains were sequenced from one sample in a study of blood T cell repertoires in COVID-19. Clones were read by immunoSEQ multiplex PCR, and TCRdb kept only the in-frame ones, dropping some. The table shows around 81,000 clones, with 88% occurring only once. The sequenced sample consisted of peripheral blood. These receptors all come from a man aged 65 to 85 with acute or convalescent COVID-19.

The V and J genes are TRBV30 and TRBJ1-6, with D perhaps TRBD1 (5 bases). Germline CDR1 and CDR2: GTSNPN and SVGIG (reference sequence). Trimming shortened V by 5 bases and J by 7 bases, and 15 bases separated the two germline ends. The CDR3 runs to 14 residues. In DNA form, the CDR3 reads TGTGCCTGGGATAACGGGGGAATGAATTCACCCCTCCACTTT. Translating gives CAWDNGGMNSPLHF.

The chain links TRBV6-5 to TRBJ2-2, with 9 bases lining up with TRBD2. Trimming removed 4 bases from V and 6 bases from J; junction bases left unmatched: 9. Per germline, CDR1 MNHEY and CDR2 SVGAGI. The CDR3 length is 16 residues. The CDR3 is CASSSPGTSSSGELFF. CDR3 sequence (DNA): TGTGCCAGCAGTTCCCCCGGGACTAGCAGTTCCGGGGAGCTGTTTTTT.

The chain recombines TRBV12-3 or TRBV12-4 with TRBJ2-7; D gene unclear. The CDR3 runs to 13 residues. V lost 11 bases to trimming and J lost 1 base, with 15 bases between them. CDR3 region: CAHAWRPSYEQYF. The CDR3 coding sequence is TGTGCCCACGCCTGGCGGCCTTCCTACGAGCAGTACTTC.

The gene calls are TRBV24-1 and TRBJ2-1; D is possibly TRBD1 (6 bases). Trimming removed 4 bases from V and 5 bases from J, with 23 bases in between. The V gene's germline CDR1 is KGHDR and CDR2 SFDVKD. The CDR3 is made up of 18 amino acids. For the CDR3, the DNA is TGTGCCACCAGTGAGGCACGAGACAGGACGATTTTTAACAATGAGCAGTTCTTC. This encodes CATSEARDRTIFNNEQFF.

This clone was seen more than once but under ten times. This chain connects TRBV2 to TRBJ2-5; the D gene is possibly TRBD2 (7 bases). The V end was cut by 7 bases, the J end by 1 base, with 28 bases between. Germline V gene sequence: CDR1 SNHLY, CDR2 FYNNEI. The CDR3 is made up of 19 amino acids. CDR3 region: CASTVFEFGGRFLQETQYF. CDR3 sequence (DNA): TGTGCCAGCACCGTCTTTGAGTTCGGGGGGCGATTCCTCCAAGAGACCCAGTACTTC. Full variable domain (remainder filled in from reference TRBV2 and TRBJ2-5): EPEVTQTPSHQVTQMGQEVILRCVPISNHLYFYWYRQILGQKVEFLVSFYNNEISEKSEIFDDQFSVERPDGSNFTLKIRSTKLEDSAMYFCASTVFEFGGRFLQETQYFGPGTRLLVL.

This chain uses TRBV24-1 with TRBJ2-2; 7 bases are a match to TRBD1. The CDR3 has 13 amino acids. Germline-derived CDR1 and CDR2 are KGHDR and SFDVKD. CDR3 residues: CAVGTESTGELFF. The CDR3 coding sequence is TGTGCAGTAGGGACAGAATCGACCGGGGAGCTGTTTTTT.

CDR3 DNA sequence: TGTGCCAGCGACCAGATCCCGACAGGGAGTGGACTGTTTTTT. The encoded protein is CASDQIPTGSGLFF. This rearrangement joins TRBV2 to TRBJ1-4; the match to TRBD1 covers 7 bases. Germline V gene data show CDR1 as SNHLY and CDR2 as FYNNEI. V was clipped by 8 bases and J by 13 bases; unmatched bases: 16. The CDR3 totals 14 residues. The full variable domain, rest sourced from reference TRBV2 and TRBJ1-4, is EPEVTQTPSHQVTQMGQEVILRCVPISNHLYFYWYRQILGQKVEFLVSFYNNEISEKSEIFDDQFSVERPDGSNFTLKIRSTKLEDSAMYFCASDQIPTGSGLFFGSGTQLSVL.

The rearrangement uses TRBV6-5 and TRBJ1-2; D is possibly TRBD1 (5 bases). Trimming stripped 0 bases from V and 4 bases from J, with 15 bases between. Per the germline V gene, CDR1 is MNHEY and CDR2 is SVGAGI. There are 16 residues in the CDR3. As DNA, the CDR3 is TGTGCCAGCAGTTACTCGATCCCACTCCAGGGCTATGGCTACACCTTC. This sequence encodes CASSYSIPLQGYGYTF.

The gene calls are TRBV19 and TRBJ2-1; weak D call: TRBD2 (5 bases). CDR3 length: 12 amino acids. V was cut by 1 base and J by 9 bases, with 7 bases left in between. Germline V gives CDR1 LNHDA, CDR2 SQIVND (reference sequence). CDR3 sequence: CASSIVRGEQFF. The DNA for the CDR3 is TGTGCCAGTAGTATAGTCCGGGGTGAGCAGTTCTTC.

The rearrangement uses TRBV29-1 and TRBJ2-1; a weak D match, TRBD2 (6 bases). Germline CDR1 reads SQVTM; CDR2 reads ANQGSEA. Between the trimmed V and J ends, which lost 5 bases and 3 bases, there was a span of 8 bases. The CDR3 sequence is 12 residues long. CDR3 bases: TGCAGCGTTACGGGAGACTACAATGAGCAGTTCTTC. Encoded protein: CSVTGDYNEQFF.

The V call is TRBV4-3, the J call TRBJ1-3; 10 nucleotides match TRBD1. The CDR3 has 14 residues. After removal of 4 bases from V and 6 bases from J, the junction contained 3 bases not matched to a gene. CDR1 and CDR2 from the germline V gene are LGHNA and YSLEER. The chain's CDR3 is CASSPGQGENTIYF. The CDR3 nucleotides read TGCGCCAGCAGCCCCGGACAGGGGGAAAACACCATATATTTT.

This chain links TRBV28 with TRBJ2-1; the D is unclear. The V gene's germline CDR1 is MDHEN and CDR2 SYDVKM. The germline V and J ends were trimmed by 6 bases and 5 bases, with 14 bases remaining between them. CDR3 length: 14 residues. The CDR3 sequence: CASSPPGGNNEQFF. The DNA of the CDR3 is TGTGCCAGCAGCCCCCCCGGCGGTAACAATGAGCAGTTCTTC.

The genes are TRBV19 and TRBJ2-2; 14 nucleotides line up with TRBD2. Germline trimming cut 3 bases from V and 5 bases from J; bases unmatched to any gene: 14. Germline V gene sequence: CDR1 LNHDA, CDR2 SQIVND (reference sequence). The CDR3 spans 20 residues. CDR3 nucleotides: TGTGCCAGTAGTATCCAAGCCCCGGGACTAGCGGGAGTAGGGACCGGGGAGCTGTTTTTT. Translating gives CASSIQAPGLAGVGTGELFF.

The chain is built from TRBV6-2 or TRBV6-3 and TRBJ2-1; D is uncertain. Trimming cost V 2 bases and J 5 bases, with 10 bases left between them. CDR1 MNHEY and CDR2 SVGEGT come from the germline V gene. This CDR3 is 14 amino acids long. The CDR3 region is CASSYGWADNEQFF. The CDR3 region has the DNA TGTGCCAGCAGTTACGGGTGGGCCGACAATGAGCAGTTCTTC.

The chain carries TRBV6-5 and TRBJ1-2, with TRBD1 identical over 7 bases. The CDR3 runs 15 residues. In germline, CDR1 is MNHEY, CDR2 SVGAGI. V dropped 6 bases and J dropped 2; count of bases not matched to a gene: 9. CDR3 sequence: CASRTRQGLNYGYTF. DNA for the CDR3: TGTGCCAGCAGAACTAGACAGGGATTAAACTATGGCTACACCTTC.

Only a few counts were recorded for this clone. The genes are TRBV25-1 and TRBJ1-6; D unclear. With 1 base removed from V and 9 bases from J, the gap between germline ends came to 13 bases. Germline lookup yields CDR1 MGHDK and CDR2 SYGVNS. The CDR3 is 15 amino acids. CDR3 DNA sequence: TGTGCCAGCAGTGAATCCCGTCAGATAAGTTCACCCCTCCACTTT. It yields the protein CASSESRQISSPLHF.

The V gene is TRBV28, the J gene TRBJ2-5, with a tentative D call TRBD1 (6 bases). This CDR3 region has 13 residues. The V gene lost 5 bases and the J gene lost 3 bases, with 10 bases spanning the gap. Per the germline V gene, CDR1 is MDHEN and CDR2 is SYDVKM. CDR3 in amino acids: CASSPRQEETQYF. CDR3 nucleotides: TGTGCCAGCAGTCCCCGACAGGAAGAGACCCAGTACTTC.

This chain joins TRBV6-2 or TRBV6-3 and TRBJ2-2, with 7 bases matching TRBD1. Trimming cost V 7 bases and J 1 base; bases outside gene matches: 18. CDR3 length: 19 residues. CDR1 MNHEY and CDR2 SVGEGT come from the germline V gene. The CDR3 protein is CASIPYKGTANRNTGELFF. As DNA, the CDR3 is TGTGCCAGCATCCCATATAAGGGGACAGCGAACAGGAACACCGGGGAGCTGTTTTTT.

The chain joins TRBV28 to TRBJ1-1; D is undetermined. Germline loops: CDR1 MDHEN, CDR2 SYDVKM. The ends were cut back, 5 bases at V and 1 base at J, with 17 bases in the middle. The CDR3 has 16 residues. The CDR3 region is CASSTHTETTNTEAFF. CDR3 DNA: TGTGCCAGCAGTACACACACAGAGACAACGAACACTGAAGCTTTCTTT.

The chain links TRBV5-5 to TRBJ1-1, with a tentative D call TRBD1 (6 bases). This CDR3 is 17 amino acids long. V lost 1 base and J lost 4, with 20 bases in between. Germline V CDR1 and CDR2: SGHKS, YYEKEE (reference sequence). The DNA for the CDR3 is TGTGCCAGCAGCTTGTGGGGGGGCGGTCTTTCGAGCACTGAAGCTTTCTTT. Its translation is CASSLWGGGLSSTEAFF. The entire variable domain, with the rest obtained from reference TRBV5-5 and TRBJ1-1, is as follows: DAGVTQSPTHLIKTRGQQVTLRCSPISGHKSVSWYQQVLGQGPQFIFQYYEKEERGRGNFPDRFSARQFPNYSSELNVNALLLGDSALYLCASSLWGGGLSSTEAFFGQGTRLTVV.